Listed below are T cell receptor beta chains from one sample, sequenced in a study of read filtering for tumor transcriptome and immune sequencing. Via MiXCR, TCRdb re-called the reads, giving one row per CDR3 protein. The sample holds 39,000 or so distinct CDR3 sequences, 13% seen once. Sequenced: a population of CD138-negative cells sorted from bone marrow. These receptors were collected from a donor at least 40 years old with multiple myeloma. The conserved cysteine and the conserved F or W are not part of the CDR3 here.

TRBJ2-1 | TRBV9 | ASSPPLSGEAYNEQF
TRBJ2-7 | TRBV20-1 | SAPIPASGSYEQY
TRBJ1-6 | TRBV20-1 | SAREREVSSYNSPLH
TRBJ2-7 | TRBV20-1 | SARARPWTSGSAFEQY
TRBJ2-1 | TRBV6-1 | ATLDRGRNEQF
TRBJ2-7 | TRBV28 | ASSLWGGNRY
TRBJ2-1 | TRBV3-1 | ASSLANEQS
TRBJ2-3 | TRBV24-1 | ATSGVGLQLTDTQY
TRBJ1-6 | TRBV18 | ASSHMSDSHNSPLH
TRBJ2-5 | TRBV5-1 | ASSFRDRDQETQH